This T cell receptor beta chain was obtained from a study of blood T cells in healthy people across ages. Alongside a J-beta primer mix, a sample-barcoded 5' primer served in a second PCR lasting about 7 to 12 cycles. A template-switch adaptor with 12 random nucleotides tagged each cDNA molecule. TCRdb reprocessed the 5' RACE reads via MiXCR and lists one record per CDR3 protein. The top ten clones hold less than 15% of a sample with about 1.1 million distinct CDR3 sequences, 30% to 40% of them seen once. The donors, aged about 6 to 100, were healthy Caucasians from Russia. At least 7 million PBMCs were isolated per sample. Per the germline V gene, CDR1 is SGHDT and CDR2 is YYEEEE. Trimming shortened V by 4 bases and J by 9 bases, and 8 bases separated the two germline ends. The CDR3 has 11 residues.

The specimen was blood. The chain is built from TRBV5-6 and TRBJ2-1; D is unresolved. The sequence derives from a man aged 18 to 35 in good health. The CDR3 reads CASSPRAEQFF. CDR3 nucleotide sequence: TGTGCCAGCAGCCCACGGGCTGAGCAGTTCTTC.